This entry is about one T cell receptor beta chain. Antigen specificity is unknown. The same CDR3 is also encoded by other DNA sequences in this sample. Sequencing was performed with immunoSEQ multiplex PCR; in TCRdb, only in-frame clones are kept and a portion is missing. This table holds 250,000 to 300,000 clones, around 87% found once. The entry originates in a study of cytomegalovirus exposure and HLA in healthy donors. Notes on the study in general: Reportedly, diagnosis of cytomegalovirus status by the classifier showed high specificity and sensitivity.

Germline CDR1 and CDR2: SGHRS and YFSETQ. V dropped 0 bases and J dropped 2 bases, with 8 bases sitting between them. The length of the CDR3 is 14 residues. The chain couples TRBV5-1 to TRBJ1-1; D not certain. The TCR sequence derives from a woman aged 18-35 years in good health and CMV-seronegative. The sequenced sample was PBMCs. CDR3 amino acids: CASSLAEGNTEAFF. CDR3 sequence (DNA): TGCGCCAGCAGCTTGGCCGAGGGAAACACTGAAGCTTTCTTT.